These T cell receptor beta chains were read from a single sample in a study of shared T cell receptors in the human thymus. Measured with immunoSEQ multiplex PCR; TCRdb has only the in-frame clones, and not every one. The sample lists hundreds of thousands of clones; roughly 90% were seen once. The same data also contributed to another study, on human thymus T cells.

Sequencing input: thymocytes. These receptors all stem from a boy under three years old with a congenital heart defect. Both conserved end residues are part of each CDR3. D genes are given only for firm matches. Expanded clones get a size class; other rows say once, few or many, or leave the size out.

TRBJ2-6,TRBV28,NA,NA,CASSPHRISGANVLTF,TGTGCCAGCAGTCCACACCGAATCTCTGGGGCCAACGTCCTGACTTTC
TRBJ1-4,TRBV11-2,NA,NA,CASRRWAGGNEKLFF,TGTGCCAGCAGAAGGTGGGCGGGGGGGAATGAAAAACTGTTTTTT
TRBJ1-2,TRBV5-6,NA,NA,CASSLVGPGRYGYTF,TGTGCCAGCAGCTTGGTGGGGCCAGGGCGGTATGGCTACACCTTC
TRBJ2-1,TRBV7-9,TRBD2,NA,CASSLAHTSGRANEQFF,TGTGCCAGCAGCTTGGCCCACACTAGCGGGAGGGCCAATGAGCAGTTCTTC
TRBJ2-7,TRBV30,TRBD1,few,CAGDRGPGNEQYF,TGTGCCGGTGACAGGGGGCCCGGGAACGAGCAGTACTTC
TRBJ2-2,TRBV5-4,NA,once,CASSDTENTGELFF,TGTGCCAGCTCCGATACAGAGAACACCGGGGAGCTGTTTTTT
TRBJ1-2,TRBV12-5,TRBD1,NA,CASGGTGYGYTF,TGTGCTAGTGGTGGGACAGGCTATGGCTACACCTTC
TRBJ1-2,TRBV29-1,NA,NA,CSDGSTPGGYTF,TGCAGCGACGGGTCTACACCGGGGGGCTACACCTTC
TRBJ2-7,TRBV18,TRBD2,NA,CASQGPAGGDEQYF,TGTGCCAGCCAGGGGCCAGCGGGAGGCGACGAGCAGTACTTC
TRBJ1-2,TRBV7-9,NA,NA,CASSSWAGDGYTF,TGTGCCAGCAGCTCCTGGGCCGGCGATGGCTACACCTTC
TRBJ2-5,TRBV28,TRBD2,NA,CASSQPGLAKETQYF,TGTGCCAGCAGTCAGCCGGGACTAGCGAAGGAGACCCAGTACTTC
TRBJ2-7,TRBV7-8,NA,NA,CASSSEGGSLWEQYF,TGTGCCAGCAGCTCAGAAGGCGGGTCCCTTTGGGAGCAGTACTTC
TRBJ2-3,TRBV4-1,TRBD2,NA,CASSQGYAIAGANHTQYF,TGCGCCAGCAGCCAAGGGTATGCGATAGCGGGGGCCAATCATACGCAGTATTTT
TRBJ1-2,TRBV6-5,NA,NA,CASSYQGGYTF,TGTGCCAGCAGTTACCAGGGTGGCTACACCTTC
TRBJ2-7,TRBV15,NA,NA,CATSRDRGGWTYEQYF,TGTGCCACCAGCAGAGATAGGGGGGGATGGACCTACGAGCAGTACTTC
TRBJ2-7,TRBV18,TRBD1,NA,CASTRDRGGQGAFNEQYF,TGTGCCAGTACCCGGGACCGAGGAGGACAGGGGGCTTTCAACGAGCAGTACTTC
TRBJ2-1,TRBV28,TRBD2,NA,CASSPRLAEYNEQFF,TGTGCCAGCAGTCCCCGACTAGCGGAGTACAATGAGCAGTTCTTC
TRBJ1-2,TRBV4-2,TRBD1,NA,CASSQIAPPDREEGYTF,TGTGCCAGCAGCCAGATAGCCCCCCCGGACAGGGAAGAAGGCTACACCTTC
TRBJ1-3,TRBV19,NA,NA,CASSWGVPGNTIYF,TGTGCCAGTAGTTGGGGGGTTCCTGGAAACACCATATATTTT
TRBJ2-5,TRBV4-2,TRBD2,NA,CASSQEGLAEETQYF,TGTGCCAGCAGCCAAGAGGGGCTAGCGGAAGAGACCCAGTACTTC
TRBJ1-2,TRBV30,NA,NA,CAWSAGQGKYGYTF,TGTGCCTGGAGTGCCGGCCAGGGGAAGTATGGCTACACCTTC
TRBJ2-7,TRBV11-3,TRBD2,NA,CASSHWTSGLLLSYEQYF,TGTGCCAGCAGCCACTGGACTAGCGGGCTCCTCCTCTCCTACGAGCAGTACTTC
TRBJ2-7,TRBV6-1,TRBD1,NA,CASSDSTLTGVEQYF,TGTGCCAGCAGTGACTCCACTTTGACAGGGGTCGAGCAGTACTTC
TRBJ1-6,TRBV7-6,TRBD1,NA,CASSLDRGYNSPLHF,TGTGCCAGCAGCTTAGACAGGGGCTATAATTCACCCCTCCACTTT
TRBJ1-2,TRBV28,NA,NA,CASSLYPLVYGYTF,TGTGCCAGCAGTTTATACCCCTTAGTCTATGGCTACACCTTC
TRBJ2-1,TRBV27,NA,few,CASSLGHGGPPRGEQFF,TGTGCCAGCAGTTTGGGTCACGGCGGGCCCCCCAGGGGTGAGCAGTTCTTC
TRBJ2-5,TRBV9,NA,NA,CASSGPGQETQYF,TGTGCCAGCAGCGGCCCGGGACAAGAGACCCAGTACTTC
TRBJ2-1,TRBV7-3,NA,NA,CASSRSGNEQFF,TGTGCCAGCTCCCGCTCGGGCAATGAGCAGTTCTTC
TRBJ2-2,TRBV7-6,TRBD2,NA,CASSLDETSAGELFF,TGTGCCAGCAGCTTAGACGAGACTAGCGCCGGGGAGCTGTTTTTT
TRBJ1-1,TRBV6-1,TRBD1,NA,CASSEALRFGTGEVTNTEAFF,TGTGCCAGCAGTGAAGCGCTTCGTTTCGGGACAGGGGAGGTAACGAACACTGAAGCTTTCTTT
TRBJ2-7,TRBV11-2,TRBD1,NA,CASSSGTGTYEQYF,TGTGCCAGCAGCTCCGGGACAGGGACCTACGAGCAGTACTTC
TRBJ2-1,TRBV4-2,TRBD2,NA,CASSQVPSGRFRNEQFF,TGTGCCAGCAGCCAAGTCCCTAGCGGGAGGTTTAGGAATGAGCAGTTCTTC
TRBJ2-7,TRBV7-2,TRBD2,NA,CASSLDVTSGGSYEQYF,TGTGCCAGCAGCTTAGATGTGACTAGCGGGGGCTCCTACGAGCAGTACTTC
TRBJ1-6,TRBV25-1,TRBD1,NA,CASSVDVTGTGGLALHF,TGTGCCAGCAGTGTCGACGTTACCGGGACAGGGGGCTTGGCCCTCCACTTT
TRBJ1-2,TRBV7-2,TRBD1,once,CASSFAGGIGNYGYTF,TGTGCCAGCAGCTTCGCAGGGGGCATTGGGAACTATGGCTACACCTTC
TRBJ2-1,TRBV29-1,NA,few,CSVGQFDNEQFF,TGCAGCGTTGGACAGTTCGACAATGAGCAGTTCTTC
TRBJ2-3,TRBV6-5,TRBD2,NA,CASSYSTSTGTDTQYF,TGTGCCAGCAGTTACTCGACTAGCACGGGCACAGATACGCAGTATTTT
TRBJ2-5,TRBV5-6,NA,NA,CASSLEQGETQYF,TGTGCCAGCAGCTTGGAACAGGGAGAGACCCAGTACTTC
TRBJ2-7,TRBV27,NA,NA,CASAASKEPYEQYF,TGTGCCAGCGCTGCATCAAAGGAGCCGTACGAGCAGTACTTC
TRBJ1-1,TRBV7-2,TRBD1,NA,CASSLEQGAVTEAFF,TGTGCCAGCAGCTTAGAGCAGGGGGCCGTCACTGAAGCTTTCTTT
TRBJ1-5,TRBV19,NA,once,CASSAGGNSNQPQHF,TGTGCCAGTAGTGCCGGGGGGAATAGCAATCAGCCCCAGCATTTT
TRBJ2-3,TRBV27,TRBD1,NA,CASSLSRTGKDTQYF,TGTGCCAGCAGTTTATCCCGGACAGGAAAAGATACGCAGTATTTT
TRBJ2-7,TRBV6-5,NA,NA,CASRGAATYEQYF,TGTGCCAGCAGGGGAGCGGCTACCTACGAGCAGTACTTC
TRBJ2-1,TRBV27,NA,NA,CASSWRLPSYNEQFF,TGTGCCAGCAGTTGGAGGCTTCCCTCCTACAATGAGCAGTTCTTC